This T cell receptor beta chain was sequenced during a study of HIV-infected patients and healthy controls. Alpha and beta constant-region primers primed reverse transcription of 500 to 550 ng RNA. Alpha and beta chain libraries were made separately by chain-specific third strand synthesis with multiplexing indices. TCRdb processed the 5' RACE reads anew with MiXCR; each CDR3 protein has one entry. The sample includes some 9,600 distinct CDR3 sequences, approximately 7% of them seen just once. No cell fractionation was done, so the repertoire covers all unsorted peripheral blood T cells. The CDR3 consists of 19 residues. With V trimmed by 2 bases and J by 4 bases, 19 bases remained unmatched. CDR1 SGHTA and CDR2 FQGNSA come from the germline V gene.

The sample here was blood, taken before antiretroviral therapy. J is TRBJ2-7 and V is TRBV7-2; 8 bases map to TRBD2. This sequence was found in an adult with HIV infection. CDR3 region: CASSLRPGGPSSFSYEQYF. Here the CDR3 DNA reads TGTGCCAGCAGCTTAAGGCCGGGGGGGCCGTCTTCCTTCTCATACGAGCAGTACTTC.